This is a list of T cell receptor beta chains from one sample in a study of cytomegalovirus exposure and HLA in healthy donors. Using immunoSEQ multiplex PCR, the repertoire was profiled, and TCRdb retains in-frame clones only, with some absent. The sample's table shows around 75,000 clones. The sequenced material came from PBMCs. The receptors here all came from a man aged 50 to 59 in good health and CMV-seropositive. CDR3s include the opening cysteine and the closing phenylalanine or tryptophan. A D gene is named only where the DNA matches it firmly.

v_call	j_call	d_call	cdr3_nt	cdr3_aa
TRBV10-3	TRBJ2-1	TRBD2	TGTGCCATCAGTGAGATTCTAGCGGGGGGCGACAATGAGCAGTTCTTC	CAISEILAGGDNEQFF
TRBV19	TRBJ2-1	TRBD1	TGTGCCAGTAGTATAATACAGGGGGCTAACAATGAGCAGTTCTTC	CASSIIQGANNEQFF
TRBV6-1	TRBJ2-1	TRBD2	TGTGCCAGCATCGGAGCGGGGGGAACCTACAATGAGCAGTTCTTC	CASIGAGGTYNEQFF
TRBV7-9	TRBJ1-2	TRBD1	TGTGCCAGCAACTATCGAGGGGGCGACTATGGCTACACCTTC	CASNYRGGDYGYTF
TRBV4-1	TRBJ1-5	-	TGCGCCAGCAGCCAAAGAGGGCTTGGGACCCAGCATTTT	CASSQRGLGTQHF
TRBV6-4	TRBJ2-1	-	TGTGCCAGCAGTACGGGGGATAGGGGCGGTGAGCAGTTCTTC	CASSTGDRGGEQFF
TRBV5-4	TRBJ2-5	-	TGTGCCAGCAGCTTGAGGCGGGCCGGTCAAGAGACCCAGTACTTC	CASSLRRAGQETQYF
TRBV5-6	TRBJ1-1	-	TGTGCCAGCAGCTTGGTGAGCGGGGACCCGAACACTGAAGCTTTCTTT	CASSLVSGDPNTEAFF
TRBV9	TRBJ1-6	-	TGTGCCAGCAGCTCCCTGACCGGGGAATCACCCCTCCACTTT	CASSSLTGESPLHF
TRBV28	TRBJ1-5	-	TGTGCCAGCAGTTTGGACGGGGGGAGTCAGCCCCAGCATTTT	CASSLDGGSQPQHF
TRBV5-1	TRBJ2-7	TRBD1	TGCGCCAGCAACCCGGGACAGCATCGGGAGCAGTACTTC	CASNPGQHREQYF
TRBV4-1	TRBJ2-1	TRBD2	TGCGCCAGCAGCCAAGAGGGGGGGTACAATGAGCAGTTCTTC	CASSQEGGYNEQFF
TRBV6-6	TRBJ1-6	TRBD1	TGTGCCAGCAGCCCCTGCTGTGACAGGGGGCCCCTCCACTTT	CASSPCCDRGPLHF
TRBV27	TRBJ1-2	-	TGTGCCAGCAGTTTGAGCCGGGGGAATGGCTACACCTTC	CASSLSRGNGYTF
TRBV28	TRBJ1-3	-	TGTGCCAGCAGTTTAAGTATCCGAGGAGGAAACACCATATATTTT	CASSLSIRGGNTIYF
TRBV7-2	TRBJ2-2	-	TGTGCCAGCAGCTTGGACTCCTACACCGGGGAGCTGTTTTTT	CASSLDSYTGELFF
TRBV7-2	TRBJ2-3	TRBD2	TGTGCCAGCAGCTTAATGGACCCTGGACTAGTTGCAGATACGCAGTATTTT	CASSLMDPGLVADTQYF
TRBV5-1	TRBJ1-5	TRBD1	TGCGCCAGCAGCCCCGGGACAGGGCCCAGCAATCAGCCCCAGCATTTT	CASSPGTGPSNQPQHF
TRBV19	TRBJ1-5	-	TGTGCCAGTAGTATAGGTCCCGGGGGCAATCAGCCCCAGCATTTT	CASSIGPGGNQPQHF
TRBV5-1	TRBJ2-1	-	TGCGCCAGCAGCTTGGGGGCAGGGGACAATGAGCAGTTCTTC	CASSLGAGDNEQFF
TRBV7-9	TRBJ2-1	-	TGTGCCAGCACTGAGCCGAACAATGAGCAGTTCTTC	CASTEPNNEQFF
TRBV5-1	TRBJ1-1	-	TGCGCCAGCAGCTTGACAGAAGGGAGCACTGAAGCTTTCTTT	CASSLTEGSTEAFF
TRBV29-1	TRBJ1-1	-	TGCAGCGCCCGGACAGCATTGAACACTGAAGCTTTCTTT	CSARTALNTEAFF
TRBV4-2	TRBJ2-7	-	TGTGCCAGCAGCCAAGAAATAGGGGCCGCCTACGAGCAGTACTTC	CASSQEIGAAYEQYF
TRBV5-1	TRBJ1-1	-	TGCGCCAGCAGCTTGGGACAGGAGAACACTGAAGCTTTCTTT	CASSLGQENTEAFF